This T cell receptor beta chain was documented in a study of T cells in Graves' hyperthyroidism and ophthalmopathy. From germline, CDR1 is SQVTM and CDR2 ANQGSEA. V was cut by 7 bases and J by 6 bases, with 15 bases left in between. The CDR3 loop spans 12 amino acids. As for this clonotype: Its antigen is not identified.

An absence of ophthalmopathy progression within 18 months meant stable Graves' hyperthyroidism. Clinical symptoms, serum thyroxine, TRAb, thyroid ultrasound and orbital computed tomography informed diagnoses. The TCR beta CDR3 regions underwent amplification using RNA transcripts as the source. HTBI primers were the set used in a first-round RT-PCR of the TCR CDR3. Via MiXCR, TCRdb re-called the multiplex PCR reads, giving one row per CDR3 protein. Here the sample spans almost 600,000 distinct CDR3 sequences, under 60% being singletons. Study outcomes and limitations: The model made its ophthalmopathy prediction, and onset followed a median roughly six months later.

The chain combines TRBV29-1 with TRBJ1-2; tentatively, D is TRBD1 (6 bases). The clonotype originates from a woman between 18 and 29 years old with Graves' hyperthyroidism. Material for sequencing was peripheral blood or thyroid tissue (not recorded which). The DNA for the CDR3 is TGCAGCGCCCCGATGGGGGGCCATGGCTACACCTTC. Translated, it gives CSAPMGGHGYTF.